Presented here are 5 T cell receptor beta chains from one specimen sequenced in a study of blood T cell repertoires in COVID-19. Repertoires were generated with immunoSEQ multiplex PCR, while TCRdb's copy carries only in-frame clones and drops some. The sample lists 200,000 to 250,000 clones; around four fifths were seen once. Material for sequencing was peripheral blood. All receptors come from a woman of 80 years or more with COVID-19, enrolled during active disease.

The chain joins TRBV27 to TRBJ1-3; the D gene is possibly TRBD1 (5 bases). The CDR3 is made up of 15 amino acids. In germline, CDR1 is MNHEY, CDR2 SMNVEV (reference sequence). V lost 5 bases and J 2 bases, leaving 13 bases between the germline ends. As DNA, the CDR3 is TGTGCCAGCAGTCGAGACAGATTGCCTGGAAACACCATATATTTT. Amino acids: CASSRDRLPGNTIYF.

The V and J genes are TRBV11-2 and TRBJ1-4, with TRBD1 as a possible D gene (6 bases). Per the germline V gene, CDR1 is SGHAT and CDR2 is FQNNGV. The CDR3 totals 13 residues. V dropped 6 bases and J dropped 5 bases, with 10 bases sitting between them. The CDR3 region has the DNA TGTGCCAGCAGACGGACAGAAAATGAAAAACTGTTTTTT. Encoded protein: CASRRTENEKLFF.

This clone was seen a handful of times. The rearrangement links TRBV5-1 to TRBJ1-2, with 9 bases fitting TRBD1. V trimming: 4 bases; J trimming: 8 bases; junction bases outside the gene matches: 6. The CDR3 is 13 amino acids. Germline CDR1 SGHRS, CDR2 YFSETQ. The CDR3: CASSIQGAGGYTF. CDR3 bases: TGCGCCAGCAGCATACAGGGGGCGGGAGGCTACACCTTC.

This clone was seen only once. The V gene is TRBV5-6, the J gene TRBJ1-1; unclear D gene. The CDR3 spans 15 residues. V was trimmed by 0 bases and J by 4 bases, leaving 13 bases between them. Germline assignment: CDR1 SGHDT and CDR2 YYEEEE. The CDR3 loop is CASSLEEVGGTEAFF. CDR3 bases: TGTGCCAGCAGCTTGGAGGAGGTTGGAGGCACTGAAGCTTTCTTT.

In its sample, this clone was seen once. The chain uses TRBV6-2 or TRBV6-3 and TRBJ2-3; TRBD1 might be the D (5 bases). This CDR3 is 20 amino acids long. In germline, CDR1 is MNHEY, CDR2 SVGEGT. V was clipped by 2 bases and J by 2 bases, with 26 bases between them. The CDR3 DNA sequence: TGTGCCAGCAGTTACCGACCAAAAGCCCTCAGGGTGGGAAACACAGATACGCAGTATTTT. Translating it yields CASSYRPKALRVGNTDTQYF.